This TCR beta chain was obtained from a study of cytomegalovirus exposure and HLA in healthy donors. In regard to this clone: As yet, its antigen is unknown.

The PCR was carried out with 60 Vbeta primers and 13 Jbeta primers. The data were produced by immunoSEQ multiplex PCR, yet TCRdb's version contains in-frame clones alone and is incomplete. The table has about 190,000 clones, roughly 74% seen once; the top ten hold around 14%. Study-wide findings and caveats: Judged likely to be a sequencing artifact was a cluster of highly shared sequence variants. In a later analysis, donors in an Asian-associated ancestry cluster reportedly had fewer N-insertions in productive TCRs than the cohort mean. A list of 150 to 200 TCR beta chains associated with cytomegalovirus was given.

V gave up 6 bases and J gave up 0 bases; unmatched junction bases: 7. The CDR3 contains 15 residues. CDR1 and CDR2 (germline): ENHRY, SYGVKD. Specimen: PBMCs. This TCR derives from a woman aged 25-40 years in good health and CMV-seropositive. V is TRBV10-3 and J is TRBJ1-1, with TRBD1 identical over 7 bases. CDR3 loop: CAIRAPTGVNTEAFF. DNA for the CDR3: TGTGCCATCAGGGCCCCTACAGGGGTGAACACTGAAGCTTTCTTT.